Below, 22 T cell receptor beta chains from the same sample are listed, as sequenced in a study of blood T cell repertoires in COVID-19. Produced via immunoSEQ multiplex PCR; TCRdb's table is partial and in-frame only. The repertoire holds roughly 190,000 clones, with under 90% as singletons. The sequenced sample consisted of peripheral blood. The receptors come from a man aged 55 to 70 with acute or convalescent COVID-19.

V gene TRBV6-5 combines with J gene TRBJ1-5; 8 bases line up with TRBD1. The V gene's germline CDR1 is MNHEY and CDR2 SVGAGI. The length of the CDR3 is 15 residues. V gave up 6 bases and J gave up 0 bases; unmatched junction bases: 4. CDR3 sequence reads: CASSPGQGSNQPQHF. The DNA for the CDR3 is TGTGCCAGCAGCCCCGGACAGGGTAGCAATCAGCCCCAGCATTTT.

The chain couples TRBV5-1 to TRBJ1-4; D ambiguous. Per the germline V gene, CDR1 is SGHRS and CDR2 is YFSETQ. The CDR3 is 14 amino acids. Trimming removed 4 bases from V and 8 bases from J, with 15 bases in between. CDR3 residues: CASSPGPSSEKLFF. CDR3 sequence (DNA): TGCGCCAGCAGCCCGGGTCCTTCGTCGGAAAAACTGTTTTTT. Complete variable domain (other parts from reference TRBV5-1 and TRBJ1-4): KAGVTQTPRYLIKTRGQQVTLSCSPISGHRSVSWYQQTPGQGLQFLFEYFSETQRNKGNFPGRFSGRQFSNSRSEMNVSTLELGDSALYLCASSPGPSSEKLFFGSGTQLSVL.

V and J are TRBV5-1 and TRBJ1-1, with TRBD1 as a possible D gene (5 bases). This CDR3 has 15 amino acids. Between the trimmed V and J ends, which lost 1 base and 2 bases, there was a span of 12 bases. Germline V gene data show CDR1 as SGHRS and CDR2 as YFSETQ. CDR3 sequence (DNA): TGCGCCAGCAGCTTGAGACAGCCAACCAACACTGAAGCTTTCTTT. It encodes CASSLRQPTNTEAFF.

This chain joins TRBV4-1 and TRBJ2-7, with TRBD2 identical over 9 bases. The V gene end was trimmed by 5 bases and the J gene end by 2 bases; junction bases not matched to a gene: 4. CDR1 and CDR2 from the germline V gene are MGHRA and YSYEKL. The CDR3 is made up of 14 amino acids. Here the CDR3 DNA reads TGCGCCAGCAGCAGCGGGGGGACCCCCTACGAGCAGTACTTC. It is translated as CASSSGGTPYEQYF.

V usage is TRBV4-1 and J usage is TRBJ2-3; TRBD1 agrees at 9 bases. V shed 1 base and J 6 bases; nucleotides not matched to a gene: 14. The CDR3 is made up of 18 amino acids. CDR1 MGHRA and CDR2 YSYEKL come from the germline V gene. The CDR3 nucleotides read TGCGCCAGCAGCCAAGGTGGAACAGGGGGCAGCTTCAGCGATACGCAGTATTTT. Translated, it gives CASSQGGTGGSFSDTQYF.

V and J are TRBV3-1 (or the pseudogene TRBV3-2) and TRBJ2-4; 7 bases align to TRBD1. In germline, CDR1 is LGHDT, CDR2 YNNKEL (reference sequence). The CDR3 contains 12 residues. V lost 5 bases and J lost 6; bases outside the gene matches: 1. Here the CDR3 DNA reads TGTGCCAGCAGCAGGGACAGAAACATTCAGTACTTC. It encodes CASSRDRNIQYF.

This clone appeared a few times. The chain couples TRBV7-8 to TRBJ2-7; no definite D call. V was trimmed by 5 bases and J by 7 bases, leaving 15 bases between them. Germline V gene sequence: CDR1 SGHVS, CDR2 FQNEAQ. The CDR3 sequence is 13 residues long. The DNA for the CDR3 is TGTGCCAGCAGCCCCTCCACCACGGAGGAGCAGTACTTC. It encodes CASSPSTTEEQYF. The full variable domain, in which reference TRBV7-8 and TRBJ2-7 provide the parts outside the CDR3, is GAGVSQSPRYKVAKRGQDVALRCDPISGHVSLFWYQQALGQGPEFLTYFQNEAQLDKSGLPSDRFFAERPEGSVSTLKIQRTQQEDSAVYLCASSPSTTEEQYFGPGTRLTVT.

The V gene is TRBV5-1, the J gene TRBJ1-1; TRBD1 might be the D (5 bases). Germline V gene lookup returns CDR1 SGHRS and CDR2 YFSETQ. The CDR3 has 14 amino acids. V dropped 0 bases and J dropped 0 bases, with 6 bases sitting between them. The DNA for the CDR3 is TGCGCCAGCAGCTTGGAGGGGCTGAACACTGAAGCTTTCTTT. It is translated as CASSLEGLNTEAFF.

The chain joins TRBV18 to TRBJ1-2; possibly TRBD1 for D (6 bases). V lost 1 base and J 1 base, leaving 19 bases between the germline ends. This CDR3 spans 18 amino acids. CDR1 is KGHSH and CDR2 is LQKENI in the germline V gene. The CDR3 sequence is CASSPRSSRGGLNYGYTF. The CDR3 coding sequence is TGTGCCAGCTCACCACGTAGTTCTCGGGGGGGCCTTAACTATGGCTACACCTTC. Full variable domain (outside the CDR3, taken from reference TRBV18 and TRBJ1-2): NAGVMQNPRHLVRRRGQEARLRCSPMKGHSHVYWYRQLPEEGLKFMVYLQKENIIDESGMPKERFSAEFPKEGPSILRIQQVVRGDSAAYFCASSPRSSRGGLNYGYTFGSGTRLTVV.

The rearrangement joins TRBV10-1 to TRBJ1-1, with 7 bases identical to TRBD1. V shed 10 bases, J shed 2 bases, and the junction held 13 bases outside the gene matches. CDR1 and CDR2 from the germline V gene are WNHNN and SYGVQD (reference sequence). The CDR3 sequence is 15 residues long. CDR3 in DNA: TGCGCCATCTATTACCCTACAGGGGAAAACACTGAAGCTTTCTTT. Translating it yields CAIYYPTGENTEAFF.

This clone showed up just once. The chain joins TRBV6-6 to TRBJ1-5, with D tentatively TRBD1 (6 bases). Trimming took 6 bases from V and 3 from J, leaving 12 bases between them. The CDR3 sequence is 14 residues long. CDR1 is MNHNY and CDR2 is SVGAGI in the germline V gene (reference sequence). The CDR3 protein is CASSTGSDNQPQHF. CDR3 bases: TGTGCCAGCAGCACAGGGAGTGACAATCAGCCCCAGCATTTT.

This chain joins TRBV6-5 and TRBJ1-2; D unclear. CDR1 is MNHEY and CDR2 is SVGAGI in the germline V gene. The CDR3 consists of 13 residues. Trimming stripped 8 bases from V and 0 bases from J, with 10 bases between. The CDR3 loop is CASQTTANYGYTF. Here the CDR3 DNA reads TGTGCCAGCCAGACTACAGCTAACTATGGCTACACCTTC.

This clone occurred once. The chain joins TRBV5-4 to TRBJ1-6, with D possibly being TRBD1 (5 bases). The CDR3 runs to 17 residues. Germline-derived CDR1 and CDR2 are SGHNT and YYREEE (reference sequence). Trimming pared 3 bases from V and 0 bases from J, leaving 13 bases between. The CDR3 DNA sequence: TGTGCCAGCAGCTATGACACCCAGGGCTCCTATAATTCACCCCTCCACTTT. This sequence encodes CASSYDTQGSYNSPLHF.

The chain joins TRBV29-1 to TRBJ1-1; D may be TRBD1 (5 bases). Trimming removed 6 bases from V and 6 bases from J, with 14 bases in between. Germline V lookup: CDR1 SQVTM, CDR2 ANQGSEA. CDR3 length: 12 residues. CDR3 nucleotides: TGCAGCGTGAGCGGGGGTGTGGCTGAAGCTTTCTTT. Amino acid sequence: CSVSGGVAEAFF.

V gene TRBV3-1 (or the pseudogene TRBV3-2) combines with J gene TRBJ2-7; the D is unclear. In germline, CDR1 is LGHDT, CDR2 YNNKEL (reference sequence). The CDR3 runs to 16 residues. Deletions cut 0 bases from V and 1 base from J, with 13 bases between. The CDR3 loop is CASSQEPRNQSYEQYF. For the CDR3, the DNA is TGTGCCAGCAGCCAAGAGCCGAGGAACCAGTCCTACGAGCAGTACTTC.

This sequence joins TRBV18 and TRBJ1-4; 7 bases line up with TRBD1. The V gene end was trimmed by 6 bases and the J gene end by 8 bases; junction bases not matched to a gene: 12. CDR3 length: 15 residues. Per the germline V gene, CDR1 is KGHSH and CDR2 is LQKENI. The CDR3, as DNA: TGTGCCAGCTCCCAACTTCCAGGGGGAAGCGAAAAACTGTTTTTT. As protein: CASSQLPGGSEKLFF.

The chain uses TRBV5-5 and TRBJ1-2; D perhaps matches TRBD1 (5 bases). Trimming took 0 bases from V and 4 from J, leaving 10 bases between them. This CDR3 has 14 amino acids. Germline CDR1 reads SGHKS; CDR2 reads YYEKEE (reference sequence). The CDR3 reads CASSLDVGVYGYTF. The CDR3 region has the DNA TGTGCCAGCAGCTTGGATGTAGGGGTCTATGGCTACACCTTC.

On this clone itself: Other DNA sequences from this sample encode an identical CDR3 as well. V usage is TRBV7-7 and J usage is TRBJ2-1, with 11 nucleotides matching TRBD2. The J segment lost 7 bases and the V segment lost 1 base, leaving 3 bases of the junction unmatched. The CDR3 sequence is 15 residues long. CDR1 and CDR2 from the germline V gene are SSHAT and FNYEAQ (reference sequence). The CDR3 nucleotides read TGTGCCAGCAGCTTAGGGCTAGCGGGGGGAAATGAGCAGTTCTTC. Protein: CASSLGLAGGNEQFF.

The CDR3 here is CASSIDGRGNSPLHF. CDR3 in DNA: TGTGCCAGTAGTATCGACGGCAGGGGAAATTCACCCCTCCACTTT. This chain joins TRBV19 and TRBJ1-6; the D gene is possibly TRBD1 (6 bases). This CDR3 is built from 15 residues. The V gene's germline CDR1 is LNHDA and CDR2 SQIVND (reference sequence). With 3 bases removed from V and 7 bases from J, the gap between germline ends came to 13 bases.

The chain has TRBV6-6 and TRBJ1-1, with TRBD1 as a possible D gene (5 bases). This CDR3 is 15 amino acids long. Trimming took off 0 bases at V and 5 bases at J, with 13 bases between the two ends. Germline V lookup: CDR1 MNHNY, CDR2 SVGAGI (reference sequence). The CDR3 bases are TGTGCCAGCAGTTACTCCAGGGCTTCGGAGACTGAAGCTTTCTTT. Translation gives CASSYSRASETEAFF.

The rearrangement joins TRBV18 to TRBJ1-3; weak D call: TRBD1 (6 bases). V was shortened by 3 bases and J by 0 bases, with 12 bases between the two germline ends. The CDR3 extends over 16 amino acids. Germline loops: CDR1 KGHSH, CDR2 LQKENI. The CDR3 DNA reads as TGTGCCAGCTCACCCTCACAGGGACGCTCTGGAAACACCATATATTTT. Protein: CASSPSQGRSGNTIYF.

The rearrangement uses TRBV9 and TRBJ1-4; tentative D call: TRBD1 (5 bases). Germline-derived CDR1 and CDR2 are SGDLS and YYNGEE. The ends were cut back, 4 bases at V and 3 bases at J, with 16 bases in the middle. CDR3 size: 16 residues. The CDR3 sequence is CASSPRSGAANEKLFF. The CDR3, as DNA: TGTGCCAGCAGCCCGCGAAGCGGGGCGGCTAATGAAAAACTGTTTTTT.